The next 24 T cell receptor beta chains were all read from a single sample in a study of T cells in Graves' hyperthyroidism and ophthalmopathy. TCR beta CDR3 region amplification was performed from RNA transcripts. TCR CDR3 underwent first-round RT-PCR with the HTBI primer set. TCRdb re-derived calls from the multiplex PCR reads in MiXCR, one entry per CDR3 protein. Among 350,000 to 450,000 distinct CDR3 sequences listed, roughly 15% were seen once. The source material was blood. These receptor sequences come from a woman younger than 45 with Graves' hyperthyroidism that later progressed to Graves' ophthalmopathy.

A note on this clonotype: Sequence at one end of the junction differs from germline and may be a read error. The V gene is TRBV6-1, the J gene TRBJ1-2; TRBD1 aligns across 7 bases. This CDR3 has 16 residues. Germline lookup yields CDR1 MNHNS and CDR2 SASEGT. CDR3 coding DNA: TGTGCCAGCTCCGGGAGCAGGGGGGATTTTAACTATAGCTACACCTTC. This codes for CASSGSRGDFNYSYTF.

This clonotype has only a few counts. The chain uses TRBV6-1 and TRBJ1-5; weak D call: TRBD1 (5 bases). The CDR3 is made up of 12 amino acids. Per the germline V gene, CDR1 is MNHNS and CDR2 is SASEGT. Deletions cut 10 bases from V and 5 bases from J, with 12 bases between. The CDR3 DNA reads TGTGCCACTCAGGGATTAGATCAGCCCCAGCATTTT. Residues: CATQGLDQPQHF.

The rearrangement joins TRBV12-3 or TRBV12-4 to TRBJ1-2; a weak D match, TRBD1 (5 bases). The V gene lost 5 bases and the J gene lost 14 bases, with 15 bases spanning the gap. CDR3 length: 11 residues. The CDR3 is CASSVGPDFTF. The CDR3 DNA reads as TGTGCCAGCAGTGTGGGACCCGACTTTACCTTC.

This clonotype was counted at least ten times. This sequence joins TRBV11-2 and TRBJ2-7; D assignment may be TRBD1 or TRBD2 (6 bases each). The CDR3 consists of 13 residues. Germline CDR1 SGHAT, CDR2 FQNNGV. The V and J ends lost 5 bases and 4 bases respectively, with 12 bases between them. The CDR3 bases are TGTGCCAGCAGCCGGGGGCGGGATTACGAGCAGTACTTC. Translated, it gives CASSRGRDYEQYF. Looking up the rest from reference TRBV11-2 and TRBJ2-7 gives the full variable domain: EAGVAQSPRYKIIEKRQSVAFWCNPISGHATLYWYQQILGQGPKLLIQFQNNGVVDDSQLPKDRFSAERLKGVDSTLKIQPAKLEDSAVYLCASSRGRDYEQYFGPGTRLTVT.

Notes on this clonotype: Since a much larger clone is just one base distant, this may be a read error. The CDR3 sequence: CAGSPWTGSNEKLFF. DNA for the CDR3: TGTGCCGGCAGCCCCTGGACAGGTTCTAATGAAAAACTGTTTTTT. V usage is TRBV3-1 and J usage is TRBJ1-4, with 7 bases lining up with TRBD1. Germline V gives CDR1 LGHDT, CDR2 YNNKEL (reference sequence). This CDR3 region has 15 residues.

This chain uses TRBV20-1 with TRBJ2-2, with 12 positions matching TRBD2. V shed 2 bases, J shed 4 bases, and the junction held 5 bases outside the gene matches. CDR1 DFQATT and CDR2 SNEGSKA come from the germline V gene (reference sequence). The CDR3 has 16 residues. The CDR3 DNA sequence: TGCAGTGCTAGACTAGCGGGAGGGGTGGGCACCGGGGAGCTGTTTTTT. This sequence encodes CSARLAGGVGTGELFF.

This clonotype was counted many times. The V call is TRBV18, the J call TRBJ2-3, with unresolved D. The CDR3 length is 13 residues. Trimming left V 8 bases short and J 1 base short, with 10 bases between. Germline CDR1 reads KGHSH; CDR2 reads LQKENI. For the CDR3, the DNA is TGTGCCAGCCACTTAGGGCGCACAGATACGCAGTATTTT. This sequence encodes CASHLGRTDTQYF.

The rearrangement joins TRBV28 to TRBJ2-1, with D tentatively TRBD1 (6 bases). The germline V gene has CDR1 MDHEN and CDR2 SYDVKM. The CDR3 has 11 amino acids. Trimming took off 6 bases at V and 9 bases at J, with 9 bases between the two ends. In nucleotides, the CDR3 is TGTGCCAGCAGCTACAGGGTTGAGCAGTTCTTC. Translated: CASSYRVEQFF.

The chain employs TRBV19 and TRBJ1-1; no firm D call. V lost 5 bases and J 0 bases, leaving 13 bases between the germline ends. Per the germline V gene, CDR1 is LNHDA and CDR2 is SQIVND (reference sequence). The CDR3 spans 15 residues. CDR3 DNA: TGTGCCAGTAGTCTTTACATCCGGATGAACACTGAAGCTTTCTTT. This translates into CASSLYIRMNTEAFF.

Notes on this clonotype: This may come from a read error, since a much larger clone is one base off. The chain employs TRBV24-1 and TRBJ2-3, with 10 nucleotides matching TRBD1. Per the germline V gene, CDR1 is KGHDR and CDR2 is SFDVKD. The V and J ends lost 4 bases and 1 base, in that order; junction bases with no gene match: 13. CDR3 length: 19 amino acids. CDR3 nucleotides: TGTGCCACCAGTGAGGCCAGGACAGGGGGACGATTTGGCACAGATACGCAGTATTTT. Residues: CATSEARTGGRFGTDTQYF.

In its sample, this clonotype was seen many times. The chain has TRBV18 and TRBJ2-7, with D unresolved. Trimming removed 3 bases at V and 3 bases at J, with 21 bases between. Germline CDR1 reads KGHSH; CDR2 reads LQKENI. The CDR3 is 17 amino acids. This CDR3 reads CASSPDVRASFSYEQYF. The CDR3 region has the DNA TGTGCCAGCTCACCCGACGTACGCGCCTCCTTTAGCTACGAGCAGTACTTC.

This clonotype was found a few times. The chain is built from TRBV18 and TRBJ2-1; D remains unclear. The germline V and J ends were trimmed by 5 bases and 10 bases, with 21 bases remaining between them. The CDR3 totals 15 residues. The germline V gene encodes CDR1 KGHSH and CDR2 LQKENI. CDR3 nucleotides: TGTGCCAGCTCAGACTCGTCAGCCCGGCTCACGGAGCAGTTCTTC. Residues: CASSDSSARLTEQFF. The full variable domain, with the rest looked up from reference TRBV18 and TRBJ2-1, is NAGVMQNPRHLVRRRGQEARLRCSPMKGHSHVYWYRQLPEEGLKFMVYLQKENIIDESGMPKERFSAEFPKEGPSILRIQQVVRGDSAAYFCASSDSSARLTEQFFGPGTRLTVL.

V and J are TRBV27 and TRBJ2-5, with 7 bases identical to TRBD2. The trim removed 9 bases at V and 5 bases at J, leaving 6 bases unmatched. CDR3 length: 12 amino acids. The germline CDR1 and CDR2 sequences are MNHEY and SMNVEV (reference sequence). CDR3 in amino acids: CASRGDGETQYF. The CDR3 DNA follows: TGTGCCAGTCGGGGGGATGGCGAGACCCAGTACTTC.

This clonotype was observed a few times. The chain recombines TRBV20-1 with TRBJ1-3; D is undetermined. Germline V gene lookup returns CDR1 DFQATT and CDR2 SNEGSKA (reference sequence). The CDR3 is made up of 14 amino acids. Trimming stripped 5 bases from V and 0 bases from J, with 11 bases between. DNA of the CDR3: TGCAGTGCTCTAGACGGCCCCTCTGGAAACACCATATATTTT. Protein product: CSALDGPSGNTIYF.

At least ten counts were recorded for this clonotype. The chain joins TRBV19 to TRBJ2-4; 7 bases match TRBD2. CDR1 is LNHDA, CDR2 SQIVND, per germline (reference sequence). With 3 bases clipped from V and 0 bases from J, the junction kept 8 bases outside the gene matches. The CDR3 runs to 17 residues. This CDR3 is CASSISGGNGAKNIQYF. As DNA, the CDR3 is TGTGCCAGTAGTATTTCCGGGGGGAACGGAGCCAAAAACATTCAGTACTTC.

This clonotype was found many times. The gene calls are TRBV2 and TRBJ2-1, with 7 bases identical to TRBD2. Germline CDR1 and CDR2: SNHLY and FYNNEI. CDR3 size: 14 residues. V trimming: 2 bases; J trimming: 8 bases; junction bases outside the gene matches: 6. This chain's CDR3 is CASSEWGGSDEQFF. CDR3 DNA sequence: TGTGCCAGCAGTGAATGGGGGGGGTCGGATGAGCAGTTCTTC.

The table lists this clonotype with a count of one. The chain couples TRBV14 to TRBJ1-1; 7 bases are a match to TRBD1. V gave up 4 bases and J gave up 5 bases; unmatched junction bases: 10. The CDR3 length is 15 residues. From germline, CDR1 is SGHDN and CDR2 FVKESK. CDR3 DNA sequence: TGTGCCAGCAGCCCTAACAGGGGTGGGAGGACTGAAGCTTTCTTT. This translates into CASSPNRGGRTEAFF.

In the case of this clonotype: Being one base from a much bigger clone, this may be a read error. The CDR3 here is CAGSADSPFRTEAFF. In DNA form, the CDR3 reads TGTGCCGGCAGTGCCGATTCTCCTTTCCGGACTGAAGCTTTCTTT. The chain carries TRBV6-2 or TRBV6-3 and TRBJ1-1, with no clear D. CDR3 size: 15 residues. CDR1 MNHEY and CDR2 SVGEGT come from the germline V gene.

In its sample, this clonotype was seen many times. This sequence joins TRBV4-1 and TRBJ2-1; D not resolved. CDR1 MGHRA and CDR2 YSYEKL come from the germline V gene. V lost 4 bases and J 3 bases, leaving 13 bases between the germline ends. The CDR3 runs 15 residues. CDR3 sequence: CASSLLGLDYNEQFF. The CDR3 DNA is TGCGCCAGCAGCCTCCTAGGTCTAGACTACAATGAGCAGTTCTTC.

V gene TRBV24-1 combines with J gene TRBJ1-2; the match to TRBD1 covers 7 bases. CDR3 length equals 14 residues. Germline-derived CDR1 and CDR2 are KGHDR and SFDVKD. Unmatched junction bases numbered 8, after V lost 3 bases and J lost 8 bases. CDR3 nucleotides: TGTGCCACCAGTGATCCAGACAGGGTTGGCGGCTACACCTTC. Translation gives CATSDPDRVGGYTF.

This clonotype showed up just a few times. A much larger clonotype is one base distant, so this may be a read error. The CDR3 bases are TGTGCCTGGAGACAAGCCGGGACTAGGGTTTATGTGACCCAGTACTTC. Translating it yields CAWRQAGTRVYVTQYF. The gene calls are TRBV30 and TRBJ2-5; 8 bases align to TRBD2. This CDR3 comprises 16 residues. Germline V gene data show CDR1 as GTSNPN and CDR2 as SVGIG (reference sequence). The trim removed 3 bases at V and 7 bases at J, leaving 16 bases unmatched.

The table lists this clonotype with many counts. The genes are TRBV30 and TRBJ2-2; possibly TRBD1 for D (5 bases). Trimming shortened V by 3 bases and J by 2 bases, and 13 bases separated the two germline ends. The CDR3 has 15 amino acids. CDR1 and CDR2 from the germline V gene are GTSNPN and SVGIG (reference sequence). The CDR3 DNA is TGTGCCTGGAGGGGCTTACAGGATAACACCGGGGAGCTGTTTTTT. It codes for CAWRGLQDNTGELFF.

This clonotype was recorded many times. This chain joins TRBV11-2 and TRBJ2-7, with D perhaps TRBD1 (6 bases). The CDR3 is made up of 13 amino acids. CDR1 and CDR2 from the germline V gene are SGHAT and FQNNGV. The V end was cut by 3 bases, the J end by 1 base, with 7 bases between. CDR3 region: CASSFGTSYEQYF. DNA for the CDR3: TGTGCCAGCAGCTTCGGGACATCCTACGAGCAGTACTTC.

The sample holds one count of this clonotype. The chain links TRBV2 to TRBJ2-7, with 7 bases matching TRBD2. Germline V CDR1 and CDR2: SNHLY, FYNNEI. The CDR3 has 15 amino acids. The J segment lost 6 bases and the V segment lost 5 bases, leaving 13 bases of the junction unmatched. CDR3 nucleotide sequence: TGTGCCAGCAGTCCACTTCCCCCCGGACTAGGCGAGCAGTACTTC. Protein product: CASSPLPPGLGEQYF.